Listed below are T cell receptor beta chains from one sample, sequenced in a study of T-cell memory formation after mild COVID-19. TCRdb analysed the 5' RACE reads with MiXCR anew, one entry per CDR3 protein. The data show 160,000 or so distinct CDR3 sequences, with about a third seen just once and more than 10% held by the top ten. Sample: PBMCs or a T cell subset sorted from them (not recorded which). The receptors come from an adult woman who had mild COVID-19 (a few samples of this study predate the infection). Cell type and time point are not known. Both conserved end residues are part of each CDR3. D genes are given only for firm matches. Rows may omit the clone size; those that give it use once, few, many or a size class.

j_gene,d_gene,abundance,v_gene,CDR3aa,CDR3nt
TRBJ2-7,.,.,TRBV29-1,CSVTGNSEQYF,TGCAGCGTTACAGGGAATAGCGAGCAGTACTTC
TRBJ2-3,TRBD1,few,TRBV20-1,CSARVGTVRDTQYF,TGCAGTGCTAGAGTCGGGACAGTACGAGATACGCAGTATTTT
TRBJ1-2,.,once,TRBV6-5,CASREGYYGYTF,TGTGCCAGCAGGGAGGGGTATTACGGCTACACCTTC
TRBJ1-1,TRBD1,.,TRBV9,CASSADRAEAFF,TGTGCCAGCAGCGCGGACAGGGCGGAAGCTTTCTTT
TRBJ1-6,.,.,TRBV7-2,CASSFTERSPLHF,TGTGCCAGCAGCTTTACCGAGCGATCACCCCTCCACTTT
TRBJ1-2,.,.,TRBV4-1,CASSPLPQGKSYGYTF,TGCGCCAGCAGCCCACTCCCCCAGGGAAAGAGCTATGGCTACACCTTC
TRBJ2-7,TRBD2,.,TRBV7-9,CASSSERLAGGEQYF,TGTGCCAGCAGCTCCGAAAGACTAGCGGGGGGCGAGCAGTACTTC
TRBJ2-3,.,few,TRBV7-7,CASSLGSLTTDTQYF,TGTGCTAGCAGCCTGGGATCTCTAACCACAGATACGCAGTATTTT
TRBJ2-7,.,few,TRBV21-1,CASSKASCGAYEQYF,TGTGCCAGCAGCAAGGCATCCTGTGGTGCCTACGAGCAGTACTTC
TRBJ2-3,.,.,TRBV29-1,CSVGSGALATDTQYF,TGCAGCGTTGGTTCGGGGGCTCTAGCAACAGATACGCAGTATTTT
TRBJ1-1,.,few,TRBV7-3,CASSSALNTEAFF,TGTGCCAGCAGCTCCGCCCTGAACACTGAAGCTTTCTTT
TRBJ2-7,TRBD2,.,TRBV20-1,CSARGRSGNPYEQYF,TGCAGTGCTAGGGGGAGGAGCGGGAACCCCTACGAGCAGTACTTC
TRBJ2-7,TRBD1,.,TRBV7-2,CASSLRPGQRNEQYF,TGTGCCAGCAGCTTACGACCGGGACAGCGGAACGAGCAGTACTTC
TRBJ2-5,TRBD2,.,TRBV7-9,CASIGLAGPRETQYF,TGTGCCAGCATCGGACTAGCGGGCCCCAGGGAGACCCAGTACTTC
TRBJ2-7,.,few,TRBV7-2,CASSSPFLYEQYF,TGTGCCAGCAGCTCGCCCTTCCTCTACGAGCAGTACTTC
TRBJ2-3,.,.,TRBV27,CASSLSRGYTDTQYF,TGTGCCAGCAGTTTATCTCGGGGCTACACAGATACGCAGTATTTT
TRBJ1-5,TRBD1,.,TRBV19,CASTMDRGQQPQHF,TGTGCCAGTACCATGGACAGGGGGCAACAGCCCCAGCATTTT
TRBJ2-1,TRBD2,.,TRBV28,CASSLTSGEQFF,TGTGCCAGCAGTCTTACTAGCGGTGAGCAGTTCTTC
TRBJ2-7,.,.,TRBV3-1,CASSHSLEQYF,TGTGCCAGCAGCCACTCGCTGGAGCAGTACTTC
TRBJ1-1,TRBD1,few,TRBV20-1,CSAGRGFQGGAFF,TGCAGTGCTGGCAGGGGGTTCCAAGGGGGAGCTTTCTTT
TRBJ2-7,TRBD1,.,TRBV12-3/TRBV12-4,CASSQQPGTGVSYEQYF,TGTGCCAGCAGCCAACAGCCTGGGACAGGCGTCTCCTACGAGCAGTACTTC
TRBJ1-4,.,.,TRBV29-1,CSVEEGAANEKLFF,TGCAGCGTTGAAGAGGGGGCGGCTAATGAAAAACTGTTTTTT
TRBJ1-3,.,.,TRBV7-9,CASTPGGVSGNTIYF,TGTGCCAGCACCCCCGGGGGAGTCTCTGGAAACACCATATATTTT
TRBJ1-5,.,.,TRBV28,CASSPRPSHSNQPQHF,TGTGCCAGCAGTCCTCGACCCTCTCATAGCAATCAGCCCCAGCATTTT
TRBJ2-2,TRBD1,.,TRBV5-1,CASSSHRGQTGELFF,TGCGCCAGCAGTAGTCACAGGGGGCAAACCGGGGAGCTGTTTTTT
TRBJ1-4,TRBD1,.,TRBV6-5,CASFDRGGEKLFF,TGTGCCAGCTTCGACAGGGGCGGTGAAAAACTGTTTTTT